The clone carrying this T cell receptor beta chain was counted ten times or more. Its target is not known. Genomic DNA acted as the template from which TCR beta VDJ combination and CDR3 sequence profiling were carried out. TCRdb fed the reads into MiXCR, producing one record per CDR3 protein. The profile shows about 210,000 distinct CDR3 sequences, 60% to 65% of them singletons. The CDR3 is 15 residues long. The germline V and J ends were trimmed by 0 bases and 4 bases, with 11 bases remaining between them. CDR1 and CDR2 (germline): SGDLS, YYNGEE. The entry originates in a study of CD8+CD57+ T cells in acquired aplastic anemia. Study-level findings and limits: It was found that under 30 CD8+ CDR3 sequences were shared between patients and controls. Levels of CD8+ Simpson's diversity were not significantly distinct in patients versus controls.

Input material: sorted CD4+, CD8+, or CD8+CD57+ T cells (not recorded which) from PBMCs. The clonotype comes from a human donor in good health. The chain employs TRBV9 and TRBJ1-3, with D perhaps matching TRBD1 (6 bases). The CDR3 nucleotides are TGTGCCAGCAGCGTAGGGGGGGCTACGGGAAACACCATATATTTT. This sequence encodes CASSVGGATGNTIYF.